The entry below gives a single T cell receptor (beta chain) sequence along with its context. Antigen unknown. This CDR3 contains 15 residues. CDR1 is SGHAT and CDR2 is FQNNGV in the germline V gene. With 1 base removed from V and 3 bases from J, the gap between germline ends came to 13 bases. Expressed TCRB transcripts got sequenced, as all isolated RNA was reverse transcribed. Clones were sequenced by immunoSEQ multiplex PCR, and TCRdb holds only the in-frame ones, with some missing. The sample has more than 250,000 clones, approximately 15% seen once. Central memory, naive, regulatory and stem cell-like memory CD4+ cells were sorted by CD45RO/CCR7/CD25/CD127/CD95/CD27. These data come from a study of beta chain features in type 1 diabetes. Study results and limitations: Naive, central memory and Treg TCRB repertoires appeared more alike in patients than in healthy donors. The study found fewer insertions and more deletions at VDJ junctions in type 1 diabetes patients. Sequencing the cDNA could make cells with high TCR expression show up more than they should. Within each of all four CD4+ subsets, Type 1 diabetes patients had TCRB CDR3s that were moderately but significantly shorter.

The clonotype comes from a man aged 30 to 45 with type 1 diabetes. This chain links TRBV11-2 with TRBJ2-7; maybe TRBD1 (7 bases). The sample consisted of naive CD4+ T cells from blood. The CDR3 region is CASSLGRDSIYEQYF. In nucleotides, the CDR3 is TGTGCCAGCAGCTTAGGGCGGGACAGTATCTACGAGCAGTACTTC.